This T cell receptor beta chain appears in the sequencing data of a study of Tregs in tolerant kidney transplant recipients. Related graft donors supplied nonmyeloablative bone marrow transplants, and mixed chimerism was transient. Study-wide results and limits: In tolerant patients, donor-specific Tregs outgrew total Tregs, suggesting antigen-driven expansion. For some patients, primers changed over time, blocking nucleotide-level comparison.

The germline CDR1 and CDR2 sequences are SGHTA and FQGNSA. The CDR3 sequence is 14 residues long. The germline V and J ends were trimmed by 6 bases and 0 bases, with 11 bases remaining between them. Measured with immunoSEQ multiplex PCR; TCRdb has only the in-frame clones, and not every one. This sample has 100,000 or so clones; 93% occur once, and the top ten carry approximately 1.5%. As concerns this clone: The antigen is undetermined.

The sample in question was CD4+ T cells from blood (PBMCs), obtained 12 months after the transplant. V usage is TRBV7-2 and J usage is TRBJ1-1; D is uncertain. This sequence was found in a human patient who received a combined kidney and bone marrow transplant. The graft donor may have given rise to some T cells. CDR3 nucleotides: TGTGCCAGCAGGGTTCGGGAATTGAACACTGAAGCTTTCTTT. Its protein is CASRVRELNTEAFF.